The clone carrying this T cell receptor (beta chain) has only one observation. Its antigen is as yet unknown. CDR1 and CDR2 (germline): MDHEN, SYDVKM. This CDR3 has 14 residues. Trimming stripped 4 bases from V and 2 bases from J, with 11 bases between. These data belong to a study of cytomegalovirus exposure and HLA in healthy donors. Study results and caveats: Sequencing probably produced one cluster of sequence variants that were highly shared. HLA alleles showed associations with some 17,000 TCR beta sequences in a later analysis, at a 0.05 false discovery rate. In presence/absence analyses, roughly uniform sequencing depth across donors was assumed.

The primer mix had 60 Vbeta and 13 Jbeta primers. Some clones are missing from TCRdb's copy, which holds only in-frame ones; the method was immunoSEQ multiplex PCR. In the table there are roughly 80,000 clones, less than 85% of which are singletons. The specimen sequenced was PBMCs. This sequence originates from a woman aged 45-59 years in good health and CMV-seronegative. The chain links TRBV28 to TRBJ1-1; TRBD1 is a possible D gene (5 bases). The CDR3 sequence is CASSSGRINTEAFF. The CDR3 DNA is TGTGCCAGCAGTTCAGGGAGGATAAACACTGAAGCTTTCTTT.